The text below deals with one T cell receptor (beta chain). Its antigen is not identified. Using its own MiXCR run on the RT-PCR reads, TCRdb lists one record per CDR3 protein. Among roughly 760,000 distinct CDR3 sequences, around 20% were seen once, and the ten largest hold around 9.6%. The data were taken from a study of response to subunit inactivated influenza vaccine. Study-level points and caveats: Each seasonal influenza vaccination recruits few new T cells, the authors suggested.

Germline CDR1 is MNHEY and CDR2 is SVGEGT. The CDR3 contains 16 residues. V lost 2 bases, J lost 3 bases, and 13 bases lay in between. The sequenced sample was PBMCs from blood, obtained less than 6 days after vaccination. The source is a man in his forties or fifties who received an inactivated influenza vaccine. The genes are TRBV6-2 or TRBV6-3 and TRBJ2-2, with D perhaps TRBD1 (5 bases). The CDR3 region is CASSYGVGVHTGELFF. The CDR3 region has the DNA TGTGCCAGCAGTTACGGGGTAGGGGTGCACACCGGGGAGCTGTTTTTT.